This TCR beta chain was identified in a study of Ad26.COV2.S vaccination and SARS-CoV-2 variants. Study overall: Into the muscle, Ad26.COV2.S was dosed once or twice, 56 days apart.

Profiled with immunoSEQ multiplex PCR; TCRdb holds only in-frame clones, not every one. The sample lists about 280,000 clones, around 87% occurring once. Treatment reported: approximately 18 received Ad26.COV2.S at low or high dose, single or two shots; five or six received placebo; per-sample allocation not given. Sampling was performed 63 days after the first vaccine or placebo injection. Looked up from germline, CDR1 is SGHVS and CDR2 is FNYEAQ. Trimming removed 5 bases from V and 3 bases from J, with 20 bases in between. The CDR3 totals 17 residues. The receptor's source is a person between 18 and 65 years old who received the Ad26.COV2.S COVID-19 vaccine or a placebo. The sample here was peripheral blood, taken in a trial of Ad26.COV2.S vaccine versus placebo. The chain joins TRBV7-6 to TRBJ1-5; tentative D call: TRBD1 (5 bases). The CDR3 nucleotides read TGTGCCAGCAGCGTAAGGGGACGACAGTACCTCAATCAGCCCCAGCATTTT. Its translation: CASSVRGRQYLNQPQHF. Variable domain in full (rest from reference TRBV7-6 and TRBJ1-5): GAGVSQSPRYKVTKRGQDVALRCDPISGHVSLYWYRQALGQGPEFLTYFNYEAQQDKSGLPNDRFSAERPEGSISTLTIQRTEQRDSAMYRCASSVRGRQYLNQPQHFGDGTRLSIL.